These T cell receptor beta chains were read from a single sample in a study of cytomegalovirus exposure and HLA in healthy donors. Profiled with immunoSEQ multiplex PCR; TCRdb holds only in-frame clones, not every one. The sample includes around 170,000 clones, 76% seen only once; the top ten take around 1.5%. Material for sequencing was PBMCs. Receptor source: a young man in good health and CMV-seronegative. Both conserved end residues are part of each CDR3.

CDR3	J	V
CASRDRGETEAFF	TRBJ1-1	TRBV5-4
CASSLVGDSGYEQYF	TRBJ2-7	TRBV7-8
CASSLTGTGGEKLFF	TRBJ1-4	TRBV28
CASSQDGQGQASQYF	TRBJ2-5	TRBV4-2
CASSPRTGRSGANVLTF	TRBJ2-6	TRBV19
CASSLESQGKGYTF	TRBJ1-2	TRBV2
CASSPRQGSISGELFF	TRBJ2-2	TRBV5-4
CAWSVLNGYTF	TRBJ1-2	TRBV30
CASSPDRGAEKLFF	TRBJ1-4	TRBV5-1
CASSPIAGVGTDTQYF	TRBJ2-3	TRBV5-4
CASSSSRTSLFYGYTF	TRBJ1-2	TRBV27
CASSLGQALSNQPQHF	TRBJ1-5	TRBV7-2
CASSHPTLAGDPGADTQYF	TRBJ2-3	TRBV9
CASSVAGRGGYNEQFF	TRBJ2-1	TRBV9
CASNLQGLGYNEQFF	TRBJ2-1	TRBV11-2
CASSPGQGIDEQYF	TRBJ2-7	TRBV5-1
CASRRTSGTQYEQYF	TRBJ2-7	TRBV2
CASSPQRGGETQYF	TRBJ2-5	TRBV6-1
CASSERRLAGKDTQYF	TRBJ2-3	TRBV10-1
CASTHYRAELNTEAFF	TRBJ1-1	TRBV21-1
CASSQLGQNTDTQYF	TRBJ2-3	TRBV4-1
CASSPGEYLTGELFF	TRBJ2-2	TRBV11-2
CASNLAQGASTGNTIYF	TRBJ1-3	TRBV2
CASSEGQFAATEQFF	TRBJ2-1	TRBV2
CASSGTSGIETQYF	TRBJ2-5	TRBV7-8
CASSSSGTGTDTQYF	TRBJ2-3	TRBV7-3
CASSQDPAGGLNTEAFF	TRBJ1-1	TRBV4-1
CASGLVRMGTSGKTGELFF	TRBJ2-2	TRBV12-5
CASSPGGRTQYF	TRBJ2-5	TRBV5-4
CASSLRDTISYEQYF	TRBJ2-7	TRBV5-1
CSSSFPGTGRYEQYF	TRBJ2-7	TRBV7-9
CASSRTSGYEQYF	.	TRBV6-1
CASSPDRVGNEQFF	TRBJ2-1	TRBV6-5
CASKKGGGAYSNQPQHF	TRBJ1-5	TRBV21-1
CASSLVRGEPQYF	TRBJ2-3	TRBV7-8
CASSLKLVAGPSYEQYF	TRBJ2-7	TRBV7-9
CASNILGTANEKLFF	TRBJ1-4	TRBV19
CAIRVTSGGTDTQYF	TRBJ2-3	TRBV10-3
CASRPQGLANTQYF	TRBJ2-3	TRBV28
CASSPRGGMGVYEQYF	TRBJ2-7	TRBV27
CASSFSAGGTDTQYF	TRBJ2-3	TRBV27
CAWSVRVRTGGGYTF	TRBJ1-2	TRBV30
CASSRSTDTQYF	TRBJ2-3	TRBV18
CASTPQGYTEAFF	TRBJ1-1	TRBV7-9
CASKEETIGYTF	TRBJ1-2	TRBV2
CASEQTGGKENQPQHF	TRBJ1-5	TRBV6-4
CASSGGVIYGYTF	TRBJ1-2	TRBV5-6
CASSLARPYEQYF	TRBJ2-7	TRBV5-8
CASSPPEHGGNSPLHF	TRBJ1-6	TRBV2